Following are 30 T cell receptor beta chains from one sample sequenced in a study of CD8 T cells in ankylosing spondylitis (dated 2017 in TCRdb). Overall study outcomes, separate from this receptor: A TCR beta motif of 7 or 8 highly homologous amino acid variants appeared characteristic of blood from ankylosing spondylitis patients.

Antigens of these TCRs are unknown. The library was generated by 5' RACE. Sequencer: Illumina HiSeq 2500. Using fastp at Q25 and MiXCR, TCRdb reprocessed the public reads and kept productive beta chains. Records with the same CDR3 protein are collapsed into one entry carrying the most frequent genes and DNA. Within this sample are hundreds of thousands of distinct CDR3 sequences, with 12% of them counted one time only. Roughly 0.51% of the sample is taken by the ten largest. The sample was blood, either unsorted or a sorted T cell fraction (not recorded which). These receptors came from a male donor with ankylosing spondylitis.

This clonotype was recorded many times. The V call is TRBV18, the J call TRBJ2-7, with 10 nucleotides matching TRBD2. V trimming: 3 bases; J trimming: 1 base; junction bases outside the gene matches: 3. This CDR3 comprises 15 residues. Germline values: CDR1 KGHSH, CDR2 LQKENI. As DNA, the CDR3 is TGTGCCAGCTCACCTCTAGCGGGAGCTTCCTACGAGCAGTACTTC. Protein product: CASSPLAGASYEQYF. Drawing the rest from reference TRBV18 and TRBJ2-7, the complete variable domain is NAGVMQNPRHLVRRRGQEARLRCSPMKGHSHVYWYRQLPEEGLKFMVYLQKENIIDESGMPKERFSAEFPKEGPSILRIQQVVRGDSAAYFCASSPLAGASYEQYFGPGTRLTVT.

This sequence joins TRBV28 and TRBJ2-3; the D gene is possibly TRBD2 (6 bases). The germline CDR1 and CDR2 sequences are MDHEN and SYDVKM. This CDR3 comprises 12 residues. The ends were cut back, 6 bases at V and 8 bases at J, with 12 bases in the middle. The CDR3, as DNA: TGTGCCAGCAGGCCCTCGGGGGTTACGCAGTATTTT. Amino acid sequence: CASRPSGVTQYF.

This clonotype appeared a few times. The chain is built from TRBV4-3 and TRBJ1-2, with D unclear. The CDR3 has 14 residues. Trimming pared 0 bases from V and 8 bases from J, leaving 13 bases between. Germline CDR1 and CDR2: LGHNA and YSLEER. Here the CDR3 DNA reads TGCGCCAGCAGCCAAGATCTACCCCAATCCGGCTACACCTTC. Amino acid sequence: CASSQDLPQSGYTF.

This clonotype was found many times. The chain joins TRBV20-1 to TRBJ2-5; 9 bases are shared with TRBD2. This CDR3 is built from 14 residues. J lost 4 bases, V lost 4 bases, and 7 bases had no gene match. CDR1 and CDR2 (germline): DFQATT, SNEGSKA (reference sequence). CDR3 amino acids: CSATGLAGLETQYF. In DNA, the CDR3 is TGCAGTGCTACGGGTCTAGCGGGATTAGAGACCCAGTACTTC.

The chain recombines TRBV6-2 or TRBV6-3 with TRBJ1-5; no reliable D call. V gave up 2 bases and J gave up 4 bases, with 9 bases separating them. The germline V gene has CDR1 MNHEY and CDR2 SVGEGT. This CDR3 has 14 residues. The CDR3 loop reads CASSYLARNQPQHF. In DNA, the CDR3 is TGTGCCAGCAGTTACCTTGCTAGGAATCAGCCCCAGCATTTT.

This clonotype showed up just a few times. This chain uses TRBV20-1 with TRBJ2-7; D not resolved. Germline V gene data show CDR1 as DFQATT and CDR2 as SNEGSKA (reference sequence). V lost 0 bases to trimming and J lost 2 bases, with 11 bases between them. CDR3 length: 14 residues. In DNA, the CDR3 is TGCAGTGCTAGAGATCGGCTTAACCCCTACGAGCAGTACTTC. This gives the protein CSARDRLNPYEQYF.

Concerning this clonotype itself: An end of the junction does not agree with germline; a read error may underlie this. The V call is TRBV11-3, the J call TRBJ1-1; 7 bases fit TRBD1. CDR1 SGHNT and CDR2 YENEEA come from the germline V gene. This CDR3 has 15 amino acids. CDR3 region: CASSMSQTGNAEAFF. As DNA, the CDR3 is TGTGCCAGCAGCATGTCTCAGACAGGGAACGCTGAAGCTTTCTTT. Supplemented by reference TRBV11-3 and TRBJ1-1, the full variable domain reads EAGVVQSPRYKIIEKKQPVAFWCNPISGHNTLYWYLQNLGQGPELLIRYENEEAVDDSQLPKDRFSAERLKGVDSTLKIQPAELGDSAVYLCASSMSQTGNAEAFFGQGTRLTVV.

This clonotype was found a few times. The genes are TRBV4-3 and TRBJ1-4; D remains unclear. From germline, CDR1 is LGHNA and CDR2 YSLEER. V was pared by 0 bases and J by 4 bases, with 9 bases between. The CDR3 covers 15 residues. CDR3 sequence reads: CASSQDPRDNEKLFF. As DNA, the CDR3 is TGCGCCAGCAGCCAAGATCCCAGAGATAATGAAAAACTGTTTTTT.

This chain connects TRBV10-3 to TRBJ1-2, with D maybe TRBD1 (6 bases). The V end lost 6 bases, the J end lost 4 bases, and 12 bases lay between the germline ends. The CDR3 sequence is 13 residues long. From germline, CDR1 is ENHRY and CDR2 SYGVKD. The CDR3 nucleotides read TGTGCCATCAGCCAGGGGTTGATCTATGGCTACACCTTC. This codes for CAISQGLIYGYTF.

This clonotype showed up just a few times. The chain uses TRBV5-6 and TRBJ2-7, with a possible D match to TRBD1 (5 bases). This CDR3 region has 13 residues. Trimming shortened V by 1 base and J by 5 bases, and 10 bases separated the two germline ends. CDR1 and CDR2 (germline): SGHDT, YYEEEE. The CDR3 region is CASSLIQGDEQYF. The DNA for the CDR3 is TGTGCCAGCAGCTTGATTCAAGGGGACGAGCAGTACTTC.

This clonotype was found many times. The chain joins TRBV29-1 to TRBJ1-1, with D unresolved. V lost 3 bases and J 4 bases, leaving 12 bases between the germline ends. The germline V gene encodes CDR1 SQVTM and CDR2 ANQGSEA. The CDR3 runs to 13 residues. The CDR3: CSVEYMMATEAFF. CDR3 coding DNA: TGCAGCGTTGAGTACATGATGGCCACTGAAGCTTTCTTT.

The sample holds many counts of this clonotype. The CDR3 nucleotides read TGCAGTGCACAGCGAGCTGCCCGGGGAGAGACCCAGTACTTC. Amino acid sequence: CSAQRAARGETQYF. V and J are TRBV20-1 and TRBJ2-5; TRBD2 might be the D (5 bases). This CDR3 is built from 14 residues. V lost 6 bases and J 4 bases, leaving 18 bases between the germline ends. Germline lookup yields CDR1 DFQATT and CDR2 SNEGSKA (reference sequence).

The chain carries TRBV5-1 and TRBJ2-7, with D hard to call. The V and J ends lost 4 bases and 3 bases respectively, with 14 bases between them. Germline values: CDR1 SGHRS, CDR2 YFSETQ. This CDR3 is built from 14 residues. The CDR3 DNA reads TGCGCCAGCAGCCCCGGAGTGGGCCACTACGAGCAGTACTTC. Its protein is CASSPGVGHYEQYF.

The V and J genes are TRBV4-1 and TRBJ1-4, with unresolved D. The CDR3 length is 16 residues. Germline-derived CDR1 and CDR2 are MGHRA and YSYEKL. V was cut by 4 bases and J by 1 base, with 13 bases left in between. CDR3 in DNA: TGCGCCAGCAGCCTCCCCCAACATCGAACTAATGAAAAACTGTTTTTT. It is translated as CASSLPQHRTNEKLFF.

The rearrangement joins TRBV20-1 to TRBJ2-5; maybe TRBD2 (6 bases). Germline V gives CDR1 DFQATT, CDR2 SNEGSKA (reference sequence). This CDR3 spans 16 amino acids. Trimming took 3 bases from V and 4 from J, leaving 21 bases between them. This CDR3 is CSASAQRGRMGETQYF. CDR3 bases: TGCAGTGCTAGTGCCCAACGGGGGAGGATGGGAGAGACCCAGTACTTC.

This clonotype was seen ten or more times. V gene TRBV29-1 combines with J gene TRBJ2-7, with D possibly being TRBD1 (6 bases). V dropped 4 bases and J dropped 0 bases, with 13 bases sitting between them. Germline V CDR1 and CDR2: SQVTM, ANQGSEA. The CDR3 consists of 14 residues. The CDR3 protein is CSVATTGSSYEQYF. CDR3 coding DNA: TGCAGCGTTGCTACGACAGGTAGCTCCTACGAGCAGTACTTC.

This clonotype was seen more than once but under ten times. V usage is TRBV5-6 and J usage is TRBJ1-6, with TRBD1 matching over 7 bases. The germline V gene has CDR1 SGHDT and CDR2 YYEEEE. V dropped 4 bases and J dropped 4; count of bases not matched to a gene: 2. The CDR3 has 14 residues. CDR3 region: CASSMGQYNSPLHF. The DNA of the CDR3 is TGTGCCAGCAGCATGGGACAGTATAATTCACCCCTCCACTTT.

This clonotype was counted ten times or more. The V gene is TRBV7-2, the J gene TRBJ1-4; 7 nucleotides line up with TRBD1. CDR3 length equals 15 residues. V was clipped by 5 bases and J by 5 bases; unmatched bases: 8. CDR1 SGHTA and CDR2 FQGNSA come from the germline V gene. The CDR3 nucleotides are TGTGCCAGCAGCCTATTGGGCAGGGGGAATGAAAAACTGTTTTTT. It encodes CASSLLGRGNEKLFF.

The chain recombines TRBV6-1 with TRBJ2-3; no clear D gene. V lost 4 bases, J lost 4 bases, and 9 bases lay in between. Germline assignment: CDR1 MNHNS and CDR2 SASEGT. The CDR3 totals 13 residues. CDR3 region: CASSVDLPDTQYF. DNA of the CDR3: TGTGCCAGCAGTGTGGATCTCCCAGATACGCAGTATTTT.

This clonotype was seen at least ten times. V gene TRBV29-1 combines with J gene TRBJ2-7; TRBD1 is a possible D gene (5 bases). Between the trimmed V and J ends, which lost 7 bases and 2 bases, there was a span of 21 bases. CDR1 SQVTM and CDR2 ANQGSEA come from the germline V gene. The CDR3 totals 15 residues. The CDR3 DNA sequence: TGCAGCGCCCTCGGTGGGGCAGGGCCTACCTACGAGCAGTACTTC. This sequence encodes CSALGGAGPTYEQYF.

This clonotype turned up a few times. This rearrangement joins TRBV7-9 to TRBJ2-3; TRBD2 is a possible D gene (5 bases). The germline V gene encodes CDR1 SEHNR and CDR2 FQNEAQ (reference sequence). The germline V and J ends were trimmed by 8 bases and 4 bases, with 7 bases remaining between them. There are 11 residues in the CDR3. This chain's CDR3 is CASEGSDTQYF. Here the CDR3 DNA reads TGTGCCAGCGAGGGATCAGATACGCAGTATTTT.

V and J are TRBV11-2 and TRBJ1-6; D is uncertain. Per the germline V gene, CDR1 is SGHAT and CDR2 is FQNNGV. V lost 5 bases and J 7 bases, leaving 15 bases between the germline ends. The length of the CDR3 is 15 residues. DNA of the CDR3: TGTGCCAGCAGCCCGTCATACCCGGAGAATTCACCCCTCCACTTT. Its translation: CASSPSYPENSPLHF.

This clonotype was detected ten times or more. The chain employs TRBV5-1 and TRBJ2-7; D unclear. Germline CDR1 and CDR2: SGHRS and YFSETQ. This CDR3 has 12 amino acids. V was shortened by 2 bases and J by 5 bases, with 8 bases between the two germline ends. CDR3 protein: CASSFPTNEQYF. The CDR3 DNA sequence: TGCGCCAGCAGCTTTCCTACCAACGAGCAGTACTTC.

This clonotype was seen a few times. V usage is TRBV29-1 and J usage is TRBJ2-1; 10 nucleotides agree with TRBD2. Trimming took 7 bases from V and 8 from J; bases not matched to a gene: 14. This CDR3 region has 15 residues. From germline, CDR1 is SQVTM and CDR2 ANQGSEA. CDR3 coding DNA: TGCAGCGCTTCGCGGACTAGCGGCTTTTTCGATGAGCAGTTCTTC. As protein: CSASRTSGFFDEQFF.

This clonotype has a handful of counts. The V call is TRBV28, the J call TRBJ1-2; D ambiguous. V lost 3 bases to trimming and J lost 6 bases, with 11 bases between them. The CDR3 spans 13 residues. Germline lookup yields CDR1 MDHEN and CDR2 SYDVKM. CDR3 sequence (DNA): TGTGCCAGCAGTTTGAACCCGCGGGATGGCTACACCTTC. It yields the protein CASSLNPRDGYTF.

This chain joins TRBV20-1 and TRBJ2-7; D not resolved. The CDR3 length is 12 residues. In germline, CDR1 is DFQATT, CDR2 SNEGSKA (reference sequence). With 5 bases removed from V and 2 bases from J, the gap between germline ends came to 10 bases. The CDR3 region has the DNA TGCAGTGCTTTGGACGGTCCCTACGAGCAGTACTTC. Translation: CSALDGPYEQYF.

This clonotype was picked up many times. The V gene is TRBV11-2, the J gene TRBJ2-1, with unresolved D. V gave up 1 base and J gave up 3 bases, with 19 bases separating them. CDR1 and CDR2 (germline): SGHAT, FQNNGV. CDR3 length equals 18 residues. The CDR3 here is CASSLGTVVGLNYNEQFF. DNA for the CDR3: TGTGCCAGCAGCTTAGGGACGGTAGTGGGCCTAAACTACAATGAGCAGTTCTTC.

This clonotype was seen a few times. The chain links TRBV20-1 to TRBJ2-7; 10 nucleotides agree with TRBD1. Trimming at V came to 4 bases and at J to 2 bases, leaving 5 bases not matched to a gene. This CDR3 contains 14 residues. CDR1 DFQATT and CDR2 SNEGSKA come from the germline V gene (reference sequence). CDR3 in amino acids: CSATGTGATYEQYF. CDR3 bases: TGCAGTGCTACCGGGACAGGGGCCACCTACGAGCAGTACTTC.

This clonotype was seen only a few times. The rearrangement uses TRBV27 and TRBJ1-6, with D unresolved. CDR3 size: 15 residues. Germline loops: CDR1 MNHEY, CDR2 SMNVEV (reference sequence). V lost 6 bases and J 7 bases, leaving 16 bases between the germline ends. The chain's CDR3 is CASRPQEGRNSPLHF. CDR3 DNA sequence: TGTGCCAGCAGACCTCAGGAGGGTCGGAATTCACCCCTCCACTTT.

The chain combines TRBV7-2 with TRBJ2-5; D might be TRBD1 (6 bases). CDR1 and CDR2 (germline): SGHTA, FQGNSA. Between the trimmed V and J ends, which lost 5 bases and 6 bases, there was a span of 16 bases. The length of the CDR3 is 14 residues. The CDR3 sequence: CASSPAVRGKTQYF. Here the CDR3 DNA reads TGTGCCAGCAGCCCGGCGGTCAGGGGAAAGACCCAGTACTTC.